This T cell receptor beta chain is drawn from a study of identical twins. Template switching (which added a universal primer site) was used, and cDNA carried unique molecular identifiers. TCRdb re-derived calls from the 5' RACE reads in MiXCR, one entry per CDR3 protein. The sample contains roughly 690,000 distinct CDR3 sequences, over 20% of which appear only once. This sample was shared with a second study, whose subject was T cells expressing NK-cell markers. This second study says: Unclear, still, was the HCMV specificity of the expanded NKG2C+ T cell clones.

The origin of this receptor is a woman aged 18-29 years in good health. Sequenced material: PBMCs.

CDR3 protein: CASSVAGTGIYEQYF. In nucleotides, the CDR3 is TGTGCCAGCAGCGTAGCTGGGACAGGGATCTACGAGCAGTACTTC. The gene calls are TRBV9 and TRBJ2-7; 9 bases are shared with TRBD1. This CDR3 region has 15 residues. V shed 0 bases, J shed 3 bases, and the junction held 4 bases outside the gene matches. The germline V gene encodes CDR1 SGDLS and CDR2 YYNGEE.